This T cell receptor (beta chain) was observed in a study of T cell responses to AZD1222 COVID-19 vaccine. The assay was immunoSEQ multiplex PCR, and TCRdb's table has in-frame clones only and misses some. The sample consists of 110,000 or so clones, about 82% of them appearing once. V gave up 6 bases and J gave up 2 bases, with 13 bases separating them. The CDR3 is 13 residues long. CDR1 is SQVTM and CDR2 is ANQGSEA in the germline V gene. V gene TRBV29-1 combines with J gene TRBJ1-2; no firm D call. The sequence derives from an adult who received the AZD1222 COVID-19 vaccine. Sequencing used peripheral blood, obtained 28 days after the second AZD1222 dose. CDR3 sequence (DNA): TGCAGCGTCAGTGGGAGGTCGAACTATGGCTACACCTTC. Protein product: CSVSGRSNYGYTF.